This TCR beta chain was captured by sequencing in a study of blood T cell repertoires in COVID-19 (dated by TCRdb to about 2020). In terms of the full investigation: The collaborator samples originated in the United States, Italy and Spain and spanned the acute and convalescent phases of COVID-19. The prospective study material was composed of cDNA or gDNA derived from T cells, B-cell-depleted T cells, or PBMCs. Deeply sampled blood TCRbeta repertoires from subjects exposed to, actively infected with, or recovered from COVID-19 were included in the dataset. The repertoires were released in a freely available public database meant as a resource for research on the immune response to SARS-CoV-2. The samples were drawn from two sources: the first 160 participants of the ongoing ImmuneRACE study, and 1,000 to 1,500 subjects contributed by 6 global collaborators. Nearly every sample came with metadata listing a de-identified subject ID, COVID-19 status, age in years and sex. HLA class I and class II types, where available, came from metadata supplied by the sample provider rather than from assay-based typing. General study outcomes and caveats: Clinical and demographic metadata were provided uncurated, with the amount varying by source and participant.

About this clone itself: Its antigen is not yet known. The input lacks base qualities; no much larger clone sits a single base away.

The immunoSEQ Assay, a bias-controlled multiplex PCR, was used to amplify TCRbeta CDR3 regions from genomic DNA. Processing in the source paper ran as follows. Within the assay, amplification of reference gene primers was used to estimate how many nucleated cells each sample contained. To quantify the absolute abundance of each unique TCRbeta CDR3 rearrangement, sequence reads were collapsed and filtered. For each sample, productive Simpson clonality was calculated as the square root of Simpson's diversity index over productive rearrangements. The source is immuneACCESS, and TCRdb retained only in-frame sequences with V and J called. Part of the clones is not carried over; for the studies checked, unresolved V genes explain less than half of this, and the remainder is unexplained. V, J and clone size derive from that table, while D and trimming were established from the DNA sequence. In this sample the table shows under 100,000 clones, roughly nine tenths of which occur a single time. The ten most abundant clones make up around 7.9% of the sample.

Whole blood was collected in K2EDTA tubes by collaborating institutions according to the institutions' own protocols. Collaborator samples were shipped for TCRbeta analysis as frozen whole blood, isolated PBMCs, or DNA extracted from either sample type. As encoded in the germline V gene, CDR1 is MNHEY while CDR2 is SVGAGI. From the cysteine through the phenylalanine, the CDR3 covers 15 amino acids. Only the CDR3 DNA is retained, 45 bases long and in frame from the first base. V is trimmed back by 4 bases and J by 8 bases, and the junction contains 8 bases that no gene match accounts for. The receptor chain draws on TRBV6-5 and TRBJ2-3, and 11 bases in between align with TRBD1. This clonotype was sampled from a man between 25 and 39 years old with acute or convalescent COVID-19. The sequenced sample consisted of peripheral blood. CDR3 sequence: CASSSPGTGGTTQYF. The bases are TGTGCCAGCAGTTCACCCGGGACAGGGGGAACTACGCAGTATTTT.